This T cell receptor beta chain was captured by sequencing in a study of CD8 T cells in Susac syndrome. From blood CD8+ and CD4+ T cells, the TCR beta chain was sequenced. The CDR3 runs 14 residues. Germline V gene lookup returns CDR1 MNHEY and CDR2 SMNVEV (reference sequence). The J segment lost 5 bases and the V segment lost 5 bases, leaving 3 bases of the junction unmatched. Whole-study findings and limits: By the study's own acknowledgment, its TCR sequencing and HLA analysis included relatively few individuals.

Random hexamers served to reverse transcribe roughly 0.45 to 1 ug RNA. TCRdb used MiXCR to reprocess the immunoSEQ multiplex PCR reads, holding one entry per CDR3 protein. The table has 130,000 or so distinct CDR3 sequences, about 95% seen once; the top ten hold around 0.1%. As concerns this clonotype: What it binds is unknown.

V gene TRBV27 combines with J gene TRBJ2-5; 12 bases are shared with TRBD1. The receptor was derived from a human donor in good health. Specimen: CD4+ T cells from PBMCs. This CDR3 reads CASSHGTGGETQYF. In nucleotides, the CDR3 is TGTGCCAGCAGTCACGGGACAGGGGGCGAGACCCAGTACTTC.